The clone carrying this TCR beta chain has ten or more counts. Its antigen is undetermined. Germline-derived CDR1 and CDR2 are SGHTA and FQGNSA. The CDR3 contains 18 residues. After removal of 6 bases from V and 3 bases from J, the junction contained 10 bases not matched to a gene. The source of the sample is a study of neurological immune-mediated disorders. TCRdb passed the 5' RACE reads through MiXCR, listing each CDR3 protein once. The sample lists roughly 89,000 distinct CDR3 sequences; 2% to 3% were seen once. Study observations and caveats: Expanded clones shared no identical CDR3 amino acid sequences across subjects, which suggested private TCR-beta repertoires in all groups.

The sample was PBMCs. This TCR was sampled from a woman aged 25 to 39 with multiple sclerosis. This chain joins TRBV7-2 and TRBJ2-3; 15 bases line up with TRBD2. The CDR3 DNA is TGTGCCAGCAGGCCCGCCGGGACTAGCGGGAGGCTGACAGATACGCAGTATTTT. Translating gives CASRPAGTSGRLTDTQYF. The full variable domain, rest sourced from reference TRBV7-2 and TRBJ2-3, is GAGVSQSPSNKVTEKGKDVELRCDPISGHTALYWYRQSLGQGLEFLIYFQGNSAPDKSGLPSDRFSAERTGGSVSTLTIQRTQQEDSAVYLCASRPAGTSGRLTDTQYFGPGTRLTVL.